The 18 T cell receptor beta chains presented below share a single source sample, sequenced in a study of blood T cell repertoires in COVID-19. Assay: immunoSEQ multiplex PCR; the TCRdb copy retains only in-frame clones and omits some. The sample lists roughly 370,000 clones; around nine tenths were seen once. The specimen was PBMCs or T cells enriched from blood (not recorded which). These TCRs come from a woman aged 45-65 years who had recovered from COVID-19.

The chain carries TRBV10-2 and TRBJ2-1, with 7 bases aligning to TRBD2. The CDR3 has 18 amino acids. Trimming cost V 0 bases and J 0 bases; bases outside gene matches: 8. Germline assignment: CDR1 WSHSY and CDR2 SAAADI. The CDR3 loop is CASSESRLAVSSYNEQFF. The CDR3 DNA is TGCGCCAGCAGTGAGTCTCGGCTAGCGGTGAGCTCCTACAATGAGCAGTTCTTC.

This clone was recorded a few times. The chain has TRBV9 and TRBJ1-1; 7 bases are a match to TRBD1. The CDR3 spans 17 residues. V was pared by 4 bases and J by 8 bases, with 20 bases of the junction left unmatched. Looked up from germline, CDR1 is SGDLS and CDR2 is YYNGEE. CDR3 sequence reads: CASSPQPLDRAEGEAFF. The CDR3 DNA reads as TGTGCCAGCAGCCCTCAGCCTTTAGACAGGGCAGAGGGAGAAGCTTTCTTT.

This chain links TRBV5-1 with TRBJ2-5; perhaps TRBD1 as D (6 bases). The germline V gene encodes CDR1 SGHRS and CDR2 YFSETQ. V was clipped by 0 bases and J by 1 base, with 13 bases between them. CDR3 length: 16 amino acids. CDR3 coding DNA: TGCGCCAGCAGCTTGGCCTTTCAGGGGACCCAAGAGACCCAGTACTTC. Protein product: CASSLAFQGTQETQYF.

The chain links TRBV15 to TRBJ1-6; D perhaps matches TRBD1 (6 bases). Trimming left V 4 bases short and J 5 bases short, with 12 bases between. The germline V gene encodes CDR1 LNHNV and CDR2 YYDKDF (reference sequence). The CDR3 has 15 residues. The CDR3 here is CATSKTGDNNSPLHF. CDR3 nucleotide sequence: TGTGCCACCAGCAAGACTGGGGACAATAATTCACCCCTCCACTTT.

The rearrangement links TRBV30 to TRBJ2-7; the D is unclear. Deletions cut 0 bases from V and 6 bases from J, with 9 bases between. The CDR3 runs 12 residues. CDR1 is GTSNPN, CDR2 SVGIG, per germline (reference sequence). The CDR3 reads CAWSVLPGEQYF. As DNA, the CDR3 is TGTGCCTGGAGTGTTTTGCCGGGCGAGCAGTACTTC. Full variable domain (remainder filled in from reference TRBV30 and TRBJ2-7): SQTIHQWPATLVQPVGSPLSLECTVEGTSNPNLYWYRQAAGRGLQLLFYSVGIGQISSEVPQNLSASRPQDRQFILSSKKLLLSDSGFYLCAWSVLPGEQYFGPGTRLTVT.

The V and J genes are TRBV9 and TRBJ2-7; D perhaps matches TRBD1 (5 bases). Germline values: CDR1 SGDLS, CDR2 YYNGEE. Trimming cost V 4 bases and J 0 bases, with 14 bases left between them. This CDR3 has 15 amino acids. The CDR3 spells CASSRDPQDSYEQYF. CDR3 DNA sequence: TGTGCCAGCAGCAGAGACCCACAGGACTCCTACGAGCAGTACTTC. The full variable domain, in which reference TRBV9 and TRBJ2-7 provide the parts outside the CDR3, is DSGVTQTPKHLITATGQRVTLRCSPRSGDLSVYWYQQSLDQGLQFLIQYYNGEERAKGNILERFSAQQFPDLHSELNLSSLELGDSALYFCASSRDPQDSYEQYFGPGTRLTVT.

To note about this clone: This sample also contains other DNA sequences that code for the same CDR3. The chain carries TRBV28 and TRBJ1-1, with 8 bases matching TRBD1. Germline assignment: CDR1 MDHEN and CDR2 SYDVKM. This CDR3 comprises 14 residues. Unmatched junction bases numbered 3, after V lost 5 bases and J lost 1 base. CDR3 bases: TGTGCCAGCAGTCCCGGGACAGGGAACACTGAAGCTTTCTTT. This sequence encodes CASSPGTGNTEAFF.

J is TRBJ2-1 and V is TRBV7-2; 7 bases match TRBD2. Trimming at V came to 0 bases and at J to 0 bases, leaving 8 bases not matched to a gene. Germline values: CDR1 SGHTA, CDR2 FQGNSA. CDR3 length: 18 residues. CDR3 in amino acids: CASSLAKWGGDSYNEQFF. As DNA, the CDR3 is TGTGCCAGCAGCTTAGCGAAGTGGGGGGGGGACTCCTACAATGAGCAGTTCTTC.

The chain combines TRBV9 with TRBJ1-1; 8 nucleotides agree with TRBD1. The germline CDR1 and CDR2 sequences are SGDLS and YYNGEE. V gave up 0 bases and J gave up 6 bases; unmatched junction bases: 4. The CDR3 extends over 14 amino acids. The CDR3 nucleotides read TGTGCCAGCAGCGTAGTGGCAGGGGGCTCTGAAGCTTTCTTT. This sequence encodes CASSVVAGGSEAFF.

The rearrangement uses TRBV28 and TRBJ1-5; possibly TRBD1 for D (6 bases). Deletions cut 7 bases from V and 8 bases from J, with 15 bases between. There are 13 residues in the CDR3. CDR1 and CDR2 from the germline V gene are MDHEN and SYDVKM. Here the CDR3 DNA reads TGTGCCAGCAACCGACAGGATTCTAAGCCCCAGCATTTT. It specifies CASNRQDSKPQHF.

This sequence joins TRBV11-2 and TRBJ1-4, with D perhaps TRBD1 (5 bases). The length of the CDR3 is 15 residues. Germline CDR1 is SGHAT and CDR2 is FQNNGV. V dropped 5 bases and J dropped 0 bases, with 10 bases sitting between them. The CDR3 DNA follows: TGTGCCAGCAGCAGACAGATTTCAACTAATGAAAAACTGTTTTTT. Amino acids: CASSRQISTNEKLFF.

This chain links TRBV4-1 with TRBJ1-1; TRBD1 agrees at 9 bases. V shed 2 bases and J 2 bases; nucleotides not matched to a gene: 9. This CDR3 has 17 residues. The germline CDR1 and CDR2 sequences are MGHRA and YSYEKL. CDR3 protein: CASSQLQGASGNTEAFF. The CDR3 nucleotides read TGCGCCAGCAGCCAATTACAGGGGGCTTCAGGAAACACTGAAGCTTTCTTT.

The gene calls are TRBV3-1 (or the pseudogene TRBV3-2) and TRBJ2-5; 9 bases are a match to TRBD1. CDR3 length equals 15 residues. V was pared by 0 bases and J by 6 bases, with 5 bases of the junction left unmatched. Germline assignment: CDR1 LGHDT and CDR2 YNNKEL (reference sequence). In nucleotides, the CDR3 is TGTGCCAGCAGCCAAGAGGGGACAGGGAAACAGACCCAGTACTTC. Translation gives CASSQEGTGKQTQYF.

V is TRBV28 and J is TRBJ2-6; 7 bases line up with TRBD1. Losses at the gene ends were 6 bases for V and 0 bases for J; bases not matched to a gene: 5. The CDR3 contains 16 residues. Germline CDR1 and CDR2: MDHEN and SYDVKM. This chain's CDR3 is CASRQDRSSGANVLTF. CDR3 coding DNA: TGTGCCAGCAGGCAGGACAGGAGCTCTGGGGCCAACGTCCTGACTTTC.

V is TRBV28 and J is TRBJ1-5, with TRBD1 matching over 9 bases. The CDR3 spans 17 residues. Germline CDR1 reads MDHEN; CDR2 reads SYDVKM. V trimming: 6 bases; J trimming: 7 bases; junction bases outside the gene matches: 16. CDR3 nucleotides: TGTGCCAGCAGAATACTACAAAGCGTGACAGGGGGGCAGCCCCAGCATTTT. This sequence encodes CASRILQSVTGGQPQHF.

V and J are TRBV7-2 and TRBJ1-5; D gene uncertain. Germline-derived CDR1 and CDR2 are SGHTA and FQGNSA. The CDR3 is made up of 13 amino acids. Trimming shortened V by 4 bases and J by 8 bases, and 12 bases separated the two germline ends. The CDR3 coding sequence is TGTGCCAGCAGCTCCGACGGGTTGGAGCCCCAGCATTTT. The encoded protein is CASSSDGLEPQHF.

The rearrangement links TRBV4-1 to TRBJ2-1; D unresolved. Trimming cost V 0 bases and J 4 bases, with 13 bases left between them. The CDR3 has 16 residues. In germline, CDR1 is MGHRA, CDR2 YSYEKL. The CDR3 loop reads CASSQDPTSTYNEQFF. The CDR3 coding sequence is TGCGCCAGCAGCCAAGATCCCACTTCCACTTACAATGAGCAGTTCTTC.

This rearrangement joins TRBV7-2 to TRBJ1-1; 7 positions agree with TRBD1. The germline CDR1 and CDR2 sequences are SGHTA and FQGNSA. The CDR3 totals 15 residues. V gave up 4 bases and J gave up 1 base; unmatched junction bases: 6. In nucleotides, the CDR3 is TGTGCCAGCAGCTCACAGGGGAGCCGGAACACTGAAGCTTTCTTT. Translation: CASSSQGSRNTEAFF. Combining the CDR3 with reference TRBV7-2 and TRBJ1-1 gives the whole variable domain GAGVSQSPSNKVTEKGKDVELRCDPISGHTALYWYRQSLGQGLEFLIYFQGNSAPDKSGLPSDRFSAERTGGSVSTLTIQRTQQEDSAVYLCASSSQGSRNTEAFFGQGTRLTVV.